This passage covers 26 T cell receptor beta chains from one sample sequenced in a study of shared clonotypes between healthy human individuals. Method: immunoSEQ multiplex PCR; TCRdb's copy keeps in-frame clones and lacks some. The sample lists 100,000 to 130,000 clones, about 70% occurring once. Input material: memory CD8+ T cells sorted from blood. The subset is: CD45RO+ cells pooled with CCR7-negative TemRA cells. Receptor source: a woman in her 30s in good health.

The V and J genes are TRBV10-3 and TRBJ2-7; 7 nucleotides align to TRBD1. CDR1 is ENHRY, CDR2 SYGVKD, per germline. Unmatched junction bases numbered 9, after V lost 4 bases and J lost 3 bases. CDR3 length: 15 amino acids. CDR3 sequence (DNA): TGTGCCATCAGTGCCTGGGGACAGCGAGACTACGAGCAGTACTTC. Amino acid sequence: CAISAWGQRDYEQYF.

This clone has just a few counts. The CDR3: CASGSLINEQFF. The CDR3 DNA is TGTGCCAGCGGGAGTTTGATCAATGAGCAGTTCTTC. J is TRBJ2-1 and V is TRBV6-6; a possible D gene is TRBD2 (5 bases). Germline loops: CDR1 MNHNY, CDR2 SVGAGI (reference sequence). V lost 8 bases to trimming and J lost 6 bases, with 11 bases between them. This CDR3 is 12 amino acids long.

V usage is TRBV28 and J usage is TRBJ2-6, with a possible D match to TRBD2 (5 bases). V was pared by 5 bases and J by 0 bases, with 8 bases between. The germline V gene encodes CDR1 MDHEN and CDR2 SYDVKM. The CDR3 loop spans 15 amino acids. CDR3 in DNA: TGTGCCAGCAGTCCCGGGGACTCTGGGGCCAACGTCCTGACTTTC. Its protein is CASSPGDSGANVLTF.

This rearrangement joins TRBV5-4 to TRBJ2-7; TRBD1 might be the D (5 bases). Per the germline V gene, CDR1 is SGHNT and CDR2 is YYREEE (reference sequence). V lost 5 bases to trimming and J lost 4 bases, with 31 bases between them. The CDR3 is 19 amino acids. The CDR3 coding sequence is TGTGCCAGCAGACCAAAAGCCCGACCGGTACAGGACAAAGGGTACGAGCAGTACTTC. This codes for CASRPKARPVQDKGYEQYF. Full variable domain (missing parts from reference TRBV5-4 and TRBJ2-7): ETGVTQSPTHLIKTRGQQVTLRCSSQSGHNTVSWYQQALGQGPQFIFQYYREEENGRGNFPPRFSGLQFPNYSSELNVNALELDDSALYLCASRPKARPVQDKGYEQYFGPGTRLTVT.

The chain links TRBV5-1 to TRBJ2-5; D not resolved. Germline loops: CDR1 SGHRS, CDR2 YFSETQ. Trimming removed 1 base from V and 5 bases from J, with 15 bases in between. The CDR3 totals 15 residues. The chain's CDR3 is CASSLNYPDRETQYF. The DNA for the CDR3 is TGCGCCAGCAGCTTGAATTACCCGGACCGGGAGACCCAGTACTTC.

This clone was counted between two and nine times. This rearrangement joins TRBV27 to TRBJ1-5; 8 bases match TRBD1. There are 15 residues in the CDR3. The V gene's germline CDR1 is MNHEY and CDR2 SMNVEV (reference sequence). The trim removed 5 bases at V and 7 bases at J, leaving 10 bases unmatched. The CDR3 loop is CASSPGAGGRQPQHF. The DNA of the CDR3 is TGTGCCAGCAGTCCCGGGGCAGGGGGCCGACAGCCCCAGCATTTT.

The chain is built from TRBV15 and TRBJ1-2, with D possibly being TRBD1 (6 bases). Germline CDR1 reads LNHNV; CDR2 reads YYDKDF (reference sequence). V lost 6 bases, J lost 2 bases, and 22 bases lay in between. There are 17 residues in the CDR3. The CDR3 is CATRGPTVEQGNYGYTF. The CDR3 DNA reads as TGTGCCACCAGAGGCCCAACCGTTGAACAGGGAAACTATGGCTACACCTTC.

This clone was counted only a few times. Other DNA sequences in the sample encode the same CDR3. This chain joins TRBV2 and TRBJ1-5; D is undetermined. Deletions cut 6 bases from V and 0 bases from J, with 6 bases between. Germline V gene data show CDR1 as SNHLY and CDR2 as FYNNEI. The CDR3 loop spans 13 amino acids. Here the CDR3 DNA reads TGTGCCAGCAGACCGGGTAGCAATCAGCCCCAGCATTTT. It is translated as CASRPGSNQPQHF. The whole variable domain, remainder taken from reference TRBV2 and TRBJ1-5, is EPEVTQTPSHQVTQMGQEVILRCVPISNHLYFYWYRQILGQKVEFLVSFYNNEISEKSEIFDDQFSVERPDGSNFTLKIRSTKLEDSAMYFCASRPGSNQPQHFGDGTRLSIL.

V is TRBV4-1 and J is TRBJ2-7, with D perhaps matching TRBD1 or TRBD2 (5 bases each). V gave up 4 bases and J gave up 3 bases, with 19 bases separating them. The CDR3 is made up of 16 amino acids. The germline V gene encodes CDR1 MGHRA and CDR2 YSYEKL. Here the CDR3 reads CASSPLGEGVHYEQYF. The CDR3 nucleotides read TGCGCCAGCAGCCCCTTGGGGGAAGGGGTACACTACGAGCAGTACTTC.

The J gene is TRBJ2-7, the V gene TRBV29-1; D gene uncertain. The V and J ends lost 0 bases and 0 bases respectively, with 3 bases between them. Germline V CDR1 and CDR2: SQVTM, ANQGSEA. This CDR3 contains 12 residues. The CDR3 DNA is TGCAGCGTTGAAGACGGCTCCTACGAGCAGTACTTC. The encoded protein is CSVEDGSYEQYF.

This clone was seen a single time. The V call is TRBV5-4, the J call TRBJ2-7, with TRBD1 matching 9 bases. This CDR3 region has 16 residues. V shed 4 bases, J shed 5 bases, and the junction held 13 bases outside the gene matches. Germline loops: CDR1 SGHNT, CDR2 YYREEE (reference sequence). CDR3 loop: CASSLPLGQGSDEQYF. The CDR3 nucleotides are TGTGCCAGCAGCCTTCCCCTGGGACAGGGTTCCGACGAGCAGTACTTC.

The J gene is TRBJ2-1, the V gene TRBV30; 14 bases align to TRBD2. The J segment lost 8 bases and the V segment lost 0 bases, leaving 0 bases of the junction unmatched. This CDR3 comprises 14 residues. Germline V gene data show CDR1 as GTSNPN and CDR2 as SVGIG (reference sequence). CDR3 sequence (DNA): TGTGCCTGGAGTGTGACTAGCGGGAGGGATGAGCAGTTCTTC. It encodes CAWSVTSGRDEQFF.

As for this clone: The DNA is left out, because the CDR3 cannot be placed on it with certainty; the CDR3 is given as TCRdb lists it. CDR3 sequence reads: CASSEDLRAGFGYTF. The chain has TRBV6-1 and TRBJ1-2. The germline gives CDR1 MNHNS, CDR2 SASEGT. The CDR3 totals 15 residues, both ends included.

J is TRBJ1-5 and V is TRBV28; D call uncertain. Germline V gene sequence: CDR1 MDHEN, CDR2 SYDVKM. This CDR3 region has 14 residues. Trimming shortened V by 6 bases and J by 0 bases, and 9 bases separated the two germline ends. DNA of the CDR3: TGTGCCAGCAGCCATGGAGATAGCAATCAGCCCCAGCATTTT. Its translation: CASSHGDSNQPQHF.

This chain joins TRBV4-1 and TRBJ1-2; D ambiguous. CDR3 length: 14 residues. Germline CDR1 reads MGHRA; CDR2 reads YSYEKL. V lost 2 bases, J lost 4 bases, and 11 bases lay in between. The DNA for the CDR3 is TGCGCCAGCAGCCAAAGACCTTTAATCTATGGCTACACCTTC. As protein: CASSQRPLIYGYTF.

V usage is TRBV29-1 and J usage is TRBJ2-3; 14 bases are shared with TRBD2. This CDR3 comprises 19 residues. The V and J ends lost 8 bases and 2 bases, in that order; junction bases with no gene match: 18. CDR1 is SQVTM, CDR2 ANQGSEA, per germline. The CDR3 sequence is CSPLIPGLAGVRDTDTQYF. The CDR3 bases are TGCAGCCCACTGATACCGGGACTAGCGGGAGTTAGGGACACAGATACGCAGTATTTT.

This clone has more than one count but fewer than ten. The junction and the germline gene differ at one end; a read error may be behind it. V usage is TRBV28 and J usage is TRBJ1-2; 12 nucleotides line up with TRBD1. Germline-derived CDR1 and CDR2 are MDHEN and SYDVKM. The CDR3 totals 15 residues. CDR3 amino acids: CASTGTGGLVYSYTF. The CDR3 DNA follows: TGTGCCAGCACCGGGACAGGGGGCCTTGTCTATAGCTACACCTTC.

The chain uses TRBV4-2 and TRBJ2-3; 10 nucleotides agree with TRBD1. The V and J ends lost 0 bases and 4 bases, in that order; junction bases with no gene match: 1. CDR1 and CDR2 from the germline V gene are LGHNA and YNFKEQ. CDR3 length: 15 residues. The chain's CDR3 is CASSQETGGADTQYF. In DNA form, the CDR3 reads TGTGCCAGCAGCCAAGAGACAGGGGGCGCAGATACGCAGTATTTT.

The chain combines TRBV2 with TRBJ2-1; 7 nucleotides align to TRBD2. CDR3 length: 16 amino acids. The V gene's germline CDR1 is SNHLY and CDR2 FYNNEI. The ends lost 5 bases at V and 7 bases at J; junction bases unmatched: 14. The CDR3 bases are TGTGCCAGCAGTAGCCATGAGGGAGGGCCGCGGAATGAGCAGTTCTTC. This translates into CASSSHEGGPRNEQFF.

Only one count was recorded for this clone. The chain is built from TRBV28 and TRBJ2-1; possibly TRBD2 for D (6 bases). This CDR3 region has 11 residues. Trimming shortened V by 8 bases and J by 8 bases, and 10 bases separated the two germline ends. CDR1 and CDR2 (germline): MDHEN, SYDVKM. The CDR3 loop is CASLRGYEQFF. The CDR3 DNA sequence: TGTGCCAGCCTCCGGGGGTATGAGCAGTTCTTC.

The rearrangement joins TRBV5-1 to TRBJ2-2, with D uncertain. This CDR3 has 15 amino acids. Germline assignment: CDR1 SGHRS and CDR2 YFSETQ. The germline V and J ends were trimmed by 1 base and 3 bases, with 10 bases remaining between them. The CDR3 nucleotides are TGCGCCAGCAGCTTGACACACCCCGACACCGGGGAGCTGTTTTTT. Its protein product is CASSLTHPDTGELFF.

Here the CDR3 DNA reads TGTGCCAGCACCAGGACACCTTGGGAGACCCAGTACTTC. This codes for CASTRTPWETQYF. J is TRBJ2-5 and V is TRBV6-5; D may be TRBD1 (5 bases). The germline V gene encodes CDR1 MNHEY and CDR2 SVGAGI. Trimming pared 7 bases from V and 5 bases from J, leaving 14 bases between. This CDR3 comprises 13 residues.

The chain uses TRBV7-2 and TRBJ1-1, with TRBD1 as a possible D gene (6 bases). Trimming took off 7 bases at V and 4 bases at J, with 19 bases between the two ends. The length of the CDR3 is 15 residues. CDR1 and CDR2 from the germline V gene are SGHTA and FQGNSA. As DNA, the CDR3 is TGTGCCAGCACCTCCCAAGGGGGGATGAGCACTGAAGCTTTCTTT. It translates to CASTSQGGMSTEAFF. The variable domain in full, completed from reference TRBV7-2 and TRBJ1-1, reads GAGVSQSPSNKVTEKGKDVELRCDPISGHTALYWYRQSLGQGLEFLIYFQGNSAPDKSGLPSDRFSAERTGGSVSTLTIQRTQQEDSAVYLCASTSQGGMSTEAFFGQGTRLTVV.

The chain employs TRBV5-1 and TRBJ2-5; no clear D gene. The CDR3 runs to 13 residues. In germline, CDR1 is SGHRS, CDR2 YFSETQ. Between the trimmed V and J ends, which lost 0 bases and 5 bases, there was a span of 8 bases. The DNA for the CDR3 is TGCGCCAGCAGCTTGGCAGAGTACGAGACCCAGTACTTC. Residues: CASSLAEYETQYF.

The CDR3 DNA reads as TGTGCCAGCAGTTTGCAGGGGGCAAGCTACGAGCAGTACTTC. It encodes CASSLQGASYEQYF. The chain combines TRBV28 with TRBJ2-7; 8 nucleotides agree with TRBD1. The V and J ends lost 3 bases and 3 bases, in that order; junction bases with no gene match: 4. In germline, CDR1 is MDHEN, CDR2 SYDVKM. This CDR3 is 14 amino acids long. The full variable domain, in which reference TRBV28 and TRBJ2-7 provide the parts outside the CDR3, is DVKVTQSSRYLVKRTGEKVFLECVQDMDHENMFWYRQDPGLGLRLIYFSYDVKMKEKGDIPEGYSVSREKKERFSLILESASTNQTSMYLCASSLQGASYEQYFGPGTRLTVT.

The rearrangement joins TRBV5-1 to TRBJ1-1; 8 bases match TRBD1. Germline trimming cut 3 bases from V and 4 bases from J; bases unmatched to any gene: 5. Germline CDR1 is SGHRS and CDR2 is YFSETQ. The CDR3 runs 14 residues. This CDR3 reads CASSSQGASTEAFF. The CDR3 region has the DNA TGCGCCAGCAGCTCGCAGGGGGCAAGCACTGAAGCTTTCTTT.